The 18 T cell receptor beta chains given below trace back to one sample, sequenced in a study of regulatory T cells in long-lasting Graves disease. Indicated time point: newly diagnosed GD, antithyroid drugs for less than 3 months. Isolated PBMC RNA provided the starting material for the TCR library. Researchers made TCR beta libraries by using iRepertoire HTBI primers and running Arm-PCR on CDR3 regions. TCRdb itself ran the multiplex PCR reads through MiXCR, one entry per CDR3 protein. The sample has about 450,000 distinct CDR3 sequences; 13% to 15% are singletons. These data also featured in a second study, about T cells in Graves' hyperthyroidism and ophthalmopathy.

Sequenced here: peripheral blood mononuclear cells (PBMCs), sampled at new diagnosis, from a patient treated with antithyroid drugs. The receptor set was obtained from a woman in her forties or fifties with Graves disease.

This clonotype appeared many times. This chain connects TRBV6-1 to TRBJ2-2, with D tentatively TRBD2 (6 bases). The ends were cut back, 7 bases at V and 8 bases at J, with 8 bases in the middle. This CDR3 comprises 11 residues. CDR1 is MNHNS, CDR2 SASEGT, per germline. CDR3 sequence: CASTEGGELFF. The DNA for the CDR3 is TGTGCCAGCACGGAGGGTGGGGAGCTGTTTTTT.

The table lists this clonotype with many counts. The rearrangement links TRBV3-1 to TRBJ1-5, with a weak D call TRBD1 (5 bases). CDR3 length equals 14 residues. Per germline, CDR1 LGHDT and CDR2 YNNKEL (reference sequence). V was trimmed by 8 bases and J by 2 bases, leaving 13 bases between them. The CDR3 loop reads CASGAGTGNQPQHF. The CDR3 nucleotides read TGTGCCAGCGGGGCCGGGACGGGCAATCAGCCCCAGCATTTT.

There are many counts of this clonotype. This chain uses TRBV11-1 with TRBJ2-3, with 11 bases that match TRBD2. There are 19 residues in the CDR3. Trimming removed 3 bases from V and 5 bases from J; junction bases left unmatched: 16. Per the germline V gene, CDR1 is SGHAT and CDR2 is FQDESV (reference sequence). CDR3 residues: CASSFTSGSDWTSGDTQYF. The CDR3, as DNA: TGTGCCAGCAGCTTCACTAGCGGGAGTGACTGGACTTCGGGAGATACGCAGTATTTT.

Comments on this clonotype: At one boundary the junction diverges from the germline segment, which might be a read error. The rearrangement joins TRBV7-9 to TRBJ2-3, with D hard to call. The CDR3 consists of 11 residues. Germline V gene data show CDR1 as SEHNR and CDR2 as FQNEAQ (reference sequence). In DNA form, the CDR3 reads TGTGCCAGCAGCTCCAGAGATGCGCAGTATTTT. This encodes CASSSRDAQYF.

This clonotype was observed many times. The chain carries TRBV5-1 and TRBJ2-7; 7 nucleotides agree with TRBD2. CDR1 is SGHRS, CDR2 YFSETQ, per germline. The CDR3 spans 14 residues. With 4 bases clipped from V and 6 bases from J, the junction kept 10 bases outside the gene matches. This CDR3 reads CASSPRDYPSEQYF. In nucleotides, the CDR3 is TGCGCCAGCAGCCCGAGGGACTATCCGTCCGAGCAGTACTTC.

This clonotype was counted ten times or more. The genes are TRBV28 and TRBJ1-6, with D unresolved. Germline V gives CDR1 MDHEN, CDR2 SYDVKM. V was cut by 5 bases and J by 0 bases, with 5 bases left in between. The CDR3 contains 14 residues. CDR3 loop: CASSASSYNSPLHF. The CDR3, as DNA: TGTGCCAGCAGTGCCAGCTCCTATAATTCACCCCTCCACTTT.

Many counts were recorded for this clonotype. The chain couples TRBV7-9 to TRBJ2-2, with D possibly TRBD2 on 5 matching bases. Germline V gene lookup returns CDR1 SEHNR and CDR2 FQNEAQ (reference sequence). Trimming removed 5 bases from V and 1 base from J, with 17 bases in between. The length of the CDR3 is 17 residues. CDR3: CASSPGGWERNTGELFF. CDR3 bases: TGTGCCAGCAGCCCCGGTGGGTGGGAGAGGAACACCGGGGAGCTGTTTTTT.

This clonotype was counted between two and nine times. Compared with germline, one end of the junction differs, possibly owing to a read error. J is TRBJ2-7 and V is TRBV6-2 or TRBV6-3, with TRBD1 as a possible D gene (6 bases). The CDR3 has 15 residues. CDR1 MNHEY and CDR2 SVGEGT come from the germline V gene. DNA of the CDR3: TGTGCCAGCAGTTACGTACAGGGATCCACCTACAAGCAGTACTTC. Translated: CASSYVQGSTYKQYF.

This clonotype showed up many times. The genes are TRBV3-1 and TRBJ2-1, with 14 bases identical to TRBD2. V lost 1 base, J lost 6 bases, and 5 bases stayed unmatched. In germline, CDR1 is LGHDT, CDR2 YNNKEL (reference sequence). The CDR3 is 17 residues long. The CDR3 reads CASSQGLAGGGGNEQFF. In nucleotides, the CDR3 is TGTGCCAGCAGCCAAGGACTAGCGGGAGGGGGGGGCAATGAGCAGTTCTTC.

DNA for the CDR3: TGTGCCAGTAGTATAGGGAACTCACCGATATCGGCCTACGAGCAGTACTTC. Translation: CASSIGNSPISAYEQYF. This chain uses TRBV19 with TRBJ2-7, with unresolved D. Trimming took 1 base from V and 2 from J, leaving 18 bases between them. This CDR3 has 17 amino acids. The V gene's germline CDR1 is LNHDA and CDR2 SQIVND (reference sequence).

The genes are TRBV30 and TRBJ1-1; D gene ambiguous. Germline-derived CDR1 and CDR2 are GTSNPN and SVGIG (reference sequence). This CDR3 spans 13 amino acids. Trimming cost V 0 bases and J 3 bases, with 8 bases left between them. In DNA form, the CDR3 reads TGTGCCTGGAGTGTAACGCGGGACACTGAAGCTTTCTTT. Translated: CAWSVTRDTEAFF.

This clonotype came up many times. The chain links TRBV4-2 to TRBJ2-7; 8 bases map to TRBD2. The germline V gene encodes CDR1 LGHNA and CDR2 YNFKEQ. The CDR3 is 13 amino acids. The V gene end was trimmed by 6 bases and the J gene end by 4 bases; junction bases not matched to a gene: 5. In DNA, the CDR3 is TGTGCCAGCAGGGCGGGAGGAGGGTACGAGCAGTACTTC. Residues: CASRAGGGYEQYF.

The J gene is TRBJ1-6, the V gene TRBV7-3; possibly TRBD1 for D (6 bases). V was cut by 5 bases and J by 10 bases, with 12 bases left in between. Per the germline V gene, CDR1 is SGHTA and CDR2 is FQGTGA. The CDR3 covers 13 residues. The chain's CDR3 is CASSQTGSSPLHF. CDR3 sequence (DNA): TGTGCCAGCAGCCAGACAGGATCCTCACCCCTCCACTTT.

This clonotype was seen at least ten times. The gene calls are TRBV28 and TRBJ2-1, with TRBD1 matching over 11 bases. J lost 7 bases, V lost 8 bases, and 13 bases had no gene match. The germline V gene encodes CDR1 MDHEN and CDR2 SYDVKM. The CDR3 totals 16 residues. CDR3 DNA sequence: TGTGCCAGCGGGTTATGGGGGACAGGGGGAAAGAATGAGCAGTTCTTC. It codes for CASGLWGTGGKNEQFF.

This clonotype showed up many times. The rearrangement joins TRBV2 to TRBJ2-1; D is unresolved. The germline V gene encodes CDR1 SNHLY and CDR2 FYNNEI. This CDR3 is 12 amino acids long. Deletions cut 8 bases from V and 5 bases from J, with 10 bases between. CDR3 sequence (DNA): TGTGCCAGCGGTTCGACGCACAATGAGCAGTTCTTC. Protein product: CASGSTHNEQFF. The full variable domain, in which reference TRBV2 and TRBJ2-1 provide the parts outside the CDR3, is EPEVTQTPSHQVTQMGQEVILRCVPISNHLYFYWYRQILGQKVEFLVSFYNNEISEKSEIFDDQFSVERPDGSNFTLKIRSTKLEDSAMYFCASGSTHNEQFFGPGTRLTVL.

This clonotype occurred many times. V and J are TRBV28 and TRBJ1-2; 8 bases map to TRBD1. From germline, CDR1 is MDHEN and CDR2 SYDVKM. The CDR3 has 15 residues. Germline trimming cut 8 bases from V and 5 bases from J; bases unmatched to any gene: 13. CDR3 protein: CASASPQGAGYGYTF. DNA for the CDR3: TGTGCCAGCGCATCCCCGCAGGGGGCAGGGTATGGCTACACCTTC.

The chain recombines TRBV9 with TRBJ1-4, with 10 bases aligning to TRBD1. This CDR3 comprises 15 residues. In germline, CDR1 is SGDLS, CDR2 YYNGEE. J lost 4 bases, V lost 4 bases, and 4 bases had no gene match. CDR3 nucleotides: TGTGCCAGCAGCCCGGGACAGGGGTATAATGAAAAACTGTTTTTT. This codes for CASSPGQGYNEKLFF.

CDR3 sequence: CAISARPPQGRGQGGELFF. The CDR3 DNA sequence: TGTGCCATCAGTGCTCGCCCCCCCCAGGGCAGGGGGCAAGGCGGGGAGCTGTTTTTT. The chain recombines TRBV10-3 with TRBJ2-2; TRBD1 matches at 8 bases. CDR1 ENHRY and CDR2 SYGVKD come from the germline V gene. The CDR3 is 19 amino acids. The V segment lost 4 bases and the J segment 7 bases; nucleotides outside the gene matches: 20.